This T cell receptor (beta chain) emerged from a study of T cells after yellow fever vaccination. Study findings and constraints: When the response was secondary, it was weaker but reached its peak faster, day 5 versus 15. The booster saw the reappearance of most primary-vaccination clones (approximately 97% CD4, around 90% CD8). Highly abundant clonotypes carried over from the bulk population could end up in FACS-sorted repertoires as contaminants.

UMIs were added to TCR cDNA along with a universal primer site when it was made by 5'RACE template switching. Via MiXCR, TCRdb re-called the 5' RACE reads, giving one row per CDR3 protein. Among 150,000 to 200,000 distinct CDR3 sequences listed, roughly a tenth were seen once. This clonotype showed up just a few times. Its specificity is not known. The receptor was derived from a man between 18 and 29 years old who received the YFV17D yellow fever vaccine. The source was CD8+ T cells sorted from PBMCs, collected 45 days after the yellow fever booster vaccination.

The CDR3 loop is CASSLIIGQEKNIQYF. The CDR3 bases are TGTGCCAGCAGCTTAATCATAGGACAGGAGAAAAACATTCAGTACTTC. J is TRBJ2-4 and V is TRBV7-9, with 7 bases aligning to TRBD1. The CDR3 contains 16 residues. Trimming at V came to 2 bases and at J to 4 bases, leaving 8 bases not matched to a gene. Germline V gene data show CDR1 as SEHNR and CDR2 as FQNEAQ (reference sequence).